This TCR beta chain was captured by sequencing in a study of T cell responses to AZD1222 COVID-19 vaccine. Study findings and constraints: Donors were largely white British and mainly female; clonal diversity was possibly underestimated. Spike was spanned by vaccine-associated CD4 TCRs, with dominance at 160-218 and 743-854.

The table came from immunoSEQ multiplex PCR; TCRdb's copy has only in-frame clones and leaves some out. The table shows 90,000 or so clones, with about nine tenths occurring only once. Germline-derived CDR1 and CDR2 are KGHDR and SFDVKD. The CDR3 sequence is 13 residues long. Trimming took 4 bases from V and 4 from J, leaving 7 bases between them. Regarding this clone: The antigen remains undetermined.

The specimen was peripheral blood, collected 28 days after the second AZD1222 dose. The TCR comes from an adult who received the AZD1222 COVID-19 vaccine. The chain links TRBV24-1 to TRBJ1-3, with D unresolved. The CDR3 sequence: CATSDPYGNTIYF. DNA of the CDR3: TGTGCCACCAGTGACCCCTACGGAAACACCATATATTTT.